This TCR beta chain was captured in a study of identifying expanded T cells in peripheral blood. General observations from the study: Clone count variance between roughly 2-week samples rose with total template count. Over about two and four weeks, about 15 and 19 clones changed, versus around 1.1 between replicates.

Note on this clone: Its antigen is not known.

Collection occurred without any documented infections or immune events in donors. The CDR3 is made up of 15 amino acids. Germline assignment: CDR1 SEHNR and CDR2 FQNEAQ (reference sequence). Trimming took 4 bases from V and 1 from J, leaving 13 bases between them. Clones were read by immunoSEQ multiplex PCR, and TCRdb kept only the in-frame ones, dropping some. The table shows about 94,000 clones, with around 90% occurring only once. This sequence joins TRBV7-9 and TRBJ1-1, with D perhaps TRBD1 (5 bases). The sequenced sample was blood. This TCR was sampled from a person aged 18 to 75 in good health. The CDR3 loop reads CASSSPDRRNTEAFF. The CDR3 DNA sequence: TGTGCCAGCAGCTCCCCCGACAGACGGAACACTGAAGCTTTCTTT. Together with reference TRBV7-9 and TRBJ1-1, the CDR3 gives the full variable domain: DTGVSQNPRHKITKRGQNVTFRCDPISEHNRLYWYRQTLGQGPEFLTYFQNEAQLEKSRLLSDRFSAERPKGSFSTLEIQRTEQGDSAMYLCASSSPDRRNTEAFFGQGTRLTVV.